The clone carrying this T cell receptor (beta chain) was seen a few times. Its target is unknown. These data are taken from a study of vaccination and CD4 T cells after COVID-19. Noted treatment: approximately 9-day PBMC culture with coronavirus spike peptide pools or control peptides (ViraFEST assay). With 3 bases clipped from V and 0 bases from J, the junction kept 7 bases outside the gene matches. This CDR3 has 17 residues. The V gene's germline CDR1 is DFQATT and CDR2 SNEGSKA (reference sequence). Cultured CD4+ T-cell DNA underwent Oncomine TCR Beta short-read sequencing. TCRdb redid the calling of the PCR reads with MiXCR, one entry per CDR3 protein. This sample yields 9,000 to 10,000 distinct CDR3 sequences, of which about 66% are seen a single time; roughly 27% belongs to the top ten.

Sequences were obtained from CD4+ T cells from blood, cultured in vitro. This clonotype originated in a human donor who had recovered from COVID-19. The chain couples TRBV20-1 to TRBJ1-5; TRBD1 agrees at 11 bases. CDR3 residues: CSARGDRGENSNQPQHF. The CDR3 DNA reads TGCAGTGCTAGGGGGGACAGGGGGGAAAATAGCAATCAGCCCCAGCATTTT.